This T cell receptor (beta chain) came from a study of identical twins. With 6 bases clipped from V and 5 bases from J, the junction kept 9 bases outside the gene matches. Germline lookup yields CDR1 MNHNS and CDR2 SASEGT. This CDR3 comprises 14 residues. A universal primer binding site was introduced by template switching. The final cDNA contained unique molecular identifiers. MiXCR, run by TCRdb on the 5' RACE reads, gives a single entry per CDR3 protein. The sample holds 520,000 or so distinct CDR3 sequences; 20% to 25% are singletons and the top ten take 0.91%. This clonotype occurred a few times. These data also formed part of another study, on T cells expressing NK-cell markers. That work contributes: Seropositivity for HCMV was found in seven of the eight sequenced donors, with one seronegative. The CD3+CD56-NKG2C+ fraction was also led by these clonotypes in four donors.

What was sequenced was CD4+ T cells sorted from blood. This rearrangement joins TRBV6-1 to TRBJ2-5, with 7 bases identical to TRBD2. The receptor was derived from a woman younger than 35 in good health. CDR3 in DNA: TGTGCCAGCAGCCGGACTAGTTTTAGTGAGACCCAGTACTTC. Protein product: CASSRTSFSETQYF.